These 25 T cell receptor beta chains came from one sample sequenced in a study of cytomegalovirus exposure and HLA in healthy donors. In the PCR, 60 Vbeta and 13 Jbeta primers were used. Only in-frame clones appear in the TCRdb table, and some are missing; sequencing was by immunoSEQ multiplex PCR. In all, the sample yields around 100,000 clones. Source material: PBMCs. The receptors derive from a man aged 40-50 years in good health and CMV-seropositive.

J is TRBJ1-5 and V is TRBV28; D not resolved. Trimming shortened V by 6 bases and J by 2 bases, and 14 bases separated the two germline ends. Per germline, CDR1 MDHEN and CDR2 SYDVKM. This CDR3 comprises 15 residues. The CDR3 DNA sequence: TGTGCCAGCAGCCCCTCTGGGCATGGCAATCAGCCCCAGCATTTT. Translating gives CASSPSGHGNQPQHF.

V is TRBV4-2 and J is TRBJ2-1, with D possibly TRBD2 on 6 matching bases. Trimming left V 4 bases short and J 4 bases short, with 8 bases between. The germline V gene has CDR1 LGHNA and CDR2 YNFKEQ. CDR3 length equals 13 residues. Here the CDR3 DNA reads TGTGCCAGCAGCCCGGGACTGTACAATGAGCAGTTCTTC. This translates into CASSPGLYNEQFF.

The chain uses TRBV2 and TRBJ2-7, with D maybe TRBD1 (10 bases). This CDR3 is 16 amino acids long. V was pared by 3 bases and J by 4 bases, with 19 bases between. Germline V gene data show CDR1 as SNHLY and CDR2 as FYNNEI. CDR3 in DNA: TGTGCCAGCAGTGAGTGGCTAGCGGGACAGGGGTACGAGCAGTACTTC. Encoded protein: CASSEWLAGQGYEQYF.

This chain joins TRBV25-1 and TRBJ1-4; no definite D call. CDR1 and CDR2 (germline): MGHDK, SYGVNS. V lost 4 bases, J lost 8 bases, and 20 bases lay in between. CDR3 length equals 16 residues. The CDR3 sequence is CASSGRVVGLWEKLFF. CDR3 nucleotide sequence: TGTGCCAGCAGTGGAAGGGTAGTAGGACTGTGGGAAAAACTGTTTTTT.

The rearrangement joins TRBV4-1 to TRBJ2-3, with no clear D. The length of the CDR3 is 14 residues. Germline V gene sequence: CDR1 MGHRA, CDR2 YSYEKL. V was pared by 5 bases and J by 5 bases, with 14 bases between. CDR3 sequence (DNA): TGCGCCAGCAGCAAGGTTCGATCGGGAGATACGCAGTATTTT. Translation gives CASSKVRSGDTQYF.

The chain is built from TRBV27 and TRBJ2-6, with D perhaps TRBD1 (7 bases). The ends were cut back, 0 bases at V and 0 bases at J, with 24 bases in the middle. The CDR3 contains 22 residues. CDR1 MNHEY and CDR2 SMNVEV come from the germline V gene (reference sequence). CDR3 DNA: TGTGCCAGCAGTTTATCGTCGTGGCAGGGGGGACTGATAGACTCTGGGGCCAACGTCCTGACTTTC. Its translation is CASSLSSWQGGLIDSGANVLTF.

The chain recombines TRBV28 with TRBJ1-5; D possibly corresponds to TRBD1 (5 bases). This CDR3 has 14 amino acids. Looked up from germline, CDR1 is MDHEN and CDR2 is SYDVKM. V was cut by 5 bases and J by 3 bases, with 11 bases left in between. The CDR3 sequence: CASSPQGYNQPQHF. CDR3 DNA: TGTGCCAGCAGTCCTCAGGGATACAATCAGCCCCAGCATTTT.

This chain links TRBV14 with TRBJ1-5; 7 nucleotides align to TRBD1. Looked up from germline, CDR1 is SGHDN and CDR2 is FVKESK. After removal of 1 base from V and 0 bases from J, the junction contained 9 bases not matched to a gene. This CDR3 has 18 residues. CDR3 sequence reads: CASSQASGDRVSNQPQHF. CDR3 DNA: TGTGCCAGCAGCCAAGCTTCGGGAGACAGGGTTAGCAATCAGCCCCAGCATTTT.

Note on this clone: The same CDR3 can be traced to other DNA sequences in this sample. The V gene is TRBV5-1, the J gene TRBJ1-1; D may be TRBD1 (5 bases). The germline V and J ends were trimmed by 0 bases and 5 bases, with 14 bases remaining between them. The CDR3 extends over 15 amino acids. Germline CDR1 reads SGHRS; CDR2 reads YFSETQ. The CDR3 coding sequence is TGCGCCAGCAGCTTGGTAGTGCAGGGTGGGACTGAAGCTTTCTTT. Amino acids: CASSLVVQGGTEAFF. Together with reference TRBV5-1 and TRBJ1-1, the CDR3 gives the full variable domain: KAGVTQTPRYLIKTRGQQVTLSCSPISGHRSVSWYQQTPGQGLQFLFEYFSETQRNKGNFPGRFSGRQFSNSRSEMNVSTLELGDSALYLCASSLVVQGGTEAFFGQGTRLTVV.

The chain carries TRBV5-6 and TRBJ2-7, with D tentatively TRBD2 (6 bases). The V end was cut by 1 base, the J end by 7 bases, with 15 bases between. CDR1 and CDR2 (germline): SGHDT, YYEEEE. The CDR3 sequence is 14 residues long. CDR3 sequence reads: CASSLLGTWGEQYF. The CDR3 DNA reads TGTGCCAGCAGCTTGTTGGGGACTTGGGGGGAGCAGTACTTC.

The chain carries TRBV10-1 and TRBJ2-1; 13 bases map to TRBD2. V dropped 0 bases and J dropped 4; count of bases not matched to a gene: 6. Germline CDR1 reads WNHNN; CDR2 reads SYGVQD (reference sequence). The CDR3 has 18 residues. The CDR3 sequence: CASSESPGLAGTYNEQFF. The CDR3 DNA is TGCGCCAGCAGTGAGTCTCCGGGACTAGCGGGAACATACAATGAGCAGTTCTTC.

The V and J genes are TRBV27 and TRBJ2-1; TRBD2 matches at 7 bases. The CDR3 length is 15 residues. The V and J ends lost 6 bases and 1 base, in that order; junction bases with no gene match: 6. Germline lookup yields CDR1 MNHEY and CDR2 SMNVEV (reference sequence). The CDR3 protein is CASSSLAASYNEQFF. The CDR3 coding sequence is TGTGCCAGCAGCAGTCTAGCGGCATCCTACAATGAGCAGTTCTTC.

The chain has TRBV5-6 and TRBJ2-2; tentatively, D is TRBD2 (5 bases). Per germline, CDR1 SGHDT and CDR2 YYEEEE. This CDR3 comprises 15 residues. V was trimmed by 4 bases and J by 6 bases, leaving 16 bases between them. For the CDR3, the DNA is TGTGCCAGCAGCGGAGAGGGTGGATGGGCCGGGGAGCTGTTTTTT. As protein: CASSGEGGWAGELFF.

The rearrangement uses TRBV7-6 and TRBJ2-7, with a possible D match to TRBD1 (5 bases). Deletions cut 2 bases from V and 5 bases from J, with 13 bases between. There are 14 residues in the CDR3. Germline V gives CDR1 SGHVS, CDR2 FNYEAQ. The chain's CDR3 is CASSLLQGSNEQYF. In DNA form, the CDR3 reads TGTGCCAGCAGCTTATTGCAGGGTAGCAACGAGCAGTACTTC.

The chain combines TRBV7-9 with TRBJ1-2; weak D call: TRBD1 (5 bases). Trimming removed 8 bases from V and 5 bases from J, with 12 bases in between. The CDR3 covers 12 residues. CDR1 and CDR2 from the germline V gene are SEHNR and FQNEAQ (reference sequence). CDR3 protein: CASAGGGYGYTF. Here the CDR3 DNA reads TGTGCCAGCGCCGGGGGGGGGTATGGCTACACCTTC. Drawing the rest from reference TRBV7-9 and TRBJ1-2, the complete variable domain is DTGVSQNPRHKITKRGQNVTFRCDPISEHNRLYWYRQTLGQGPEFLTYFQNEAQLEKSRLLSDRFSAERPKGSFSTLEIQRTEQGDSAMYLCASAGGGYGYTFGSGTRLTVV.

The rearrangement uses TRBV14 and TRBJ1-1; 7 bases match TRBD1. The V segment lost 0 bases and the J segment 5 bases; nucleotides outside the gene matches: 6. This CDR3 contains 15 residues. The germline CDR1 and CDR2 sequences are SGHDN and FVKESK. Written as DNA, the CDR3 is TGTGCCAGCAGCCAAGACGAGGGGGCGCGAACTGAAGCTTTCTTT. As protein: CASSQDEGARTEAFF. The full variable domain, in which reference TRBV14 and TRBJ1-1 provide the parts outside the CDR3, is EAGVTQFPSHSVIEKGQTVTLRCDPISGHDNLYWYRRVMGKEIKFLLHFVKESKQDESGMPNNRFLAERTGGTYSTLKVQPAELEDSGVYFCASSQDEGARTEAFFGQGTRLTVV.

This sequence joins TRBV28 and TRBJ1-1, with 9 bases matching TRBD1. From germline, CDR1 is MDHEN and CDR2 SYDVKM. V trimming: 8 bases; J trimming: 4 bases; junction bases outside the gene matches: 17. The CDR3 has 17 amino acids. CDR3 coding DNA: TGTGCCAGCGTCTTTCCAACGGGACAGGGTGGGGGCACTGAAGCTTTCTTT. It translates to CASVFPTGQGGGTEAFF.

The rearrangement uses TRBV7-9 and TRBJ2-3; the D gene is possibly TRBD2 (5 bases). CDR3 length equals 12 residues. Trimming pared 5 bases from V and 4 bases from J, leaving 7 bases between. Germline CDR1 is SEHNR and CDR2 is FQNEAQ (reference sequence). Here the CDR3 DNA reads TGTGCCAGCAGCGAGGGTTCAGATACGCAGTATTTT. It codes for CASSEGSDTQYF.

CDR3 DNA sequence: TGTGCCAGCAGCCTTAGACAGGGACAAGCGAACACCGGGGAGCTGTTTTTT. This codes for CASSLRQGQANTGELFF. The rearrangement joins TRBV9 to TRBJ2-2; 7 nucleotides line up with TRBD1. The germline V gene has CDR1 SGDLS and CDR2 YYNGEE. The CDR3 sequence is 17 residues long. Trimming cost V 4 bases and J 0 bases; bases outside gene matches: 9.

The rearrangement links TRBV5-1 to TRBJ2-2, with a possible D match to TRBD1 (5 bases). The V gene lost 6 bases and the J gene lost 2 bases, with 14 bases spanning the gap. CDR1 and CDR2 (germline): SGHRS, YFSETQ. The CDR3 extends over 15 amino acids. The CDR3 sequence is CASTRQGLNTGELFF. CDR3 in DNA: TGCGCCAGCACCCGTCAGGGCCTAAACACCGGGGAGCTGTTTTTT.

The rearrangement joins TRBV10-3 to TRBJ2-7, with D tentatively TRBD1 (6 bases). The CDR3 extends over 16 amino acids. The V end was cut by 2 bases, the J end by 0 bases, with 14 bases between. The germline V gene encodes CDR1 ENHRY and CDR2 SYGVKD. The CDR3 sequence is CAISEPWDTFSYEQYF. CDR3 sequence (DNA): TGTGCCATCAGTGAGCCTTGGGACACCTTCTCCTACGAGCAGTACTTC.

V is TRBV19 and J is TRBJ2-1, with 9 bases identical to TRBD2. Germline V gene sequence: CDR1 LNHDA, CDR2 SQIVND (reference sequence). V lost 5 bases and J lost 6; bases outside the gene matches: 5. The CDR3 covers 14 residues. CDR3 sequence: CASSLGLAGNEQFF. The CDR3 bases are TGTGCCAGTAGTTTGGGACTAGCTGGCAATGAGCAGTTCTTC. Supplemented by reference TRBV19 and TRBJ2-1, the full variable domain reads DGGITQSPKYLFRKEGQNVTLSCEQNLNHDAMYWYRQDPGQGLRLIYYSQIVNDFQKGDIAEGYSVSREKKESFPLTVTSAQKNPTAFYLCASSLGLAGNEQFFGPGTRLTVL.

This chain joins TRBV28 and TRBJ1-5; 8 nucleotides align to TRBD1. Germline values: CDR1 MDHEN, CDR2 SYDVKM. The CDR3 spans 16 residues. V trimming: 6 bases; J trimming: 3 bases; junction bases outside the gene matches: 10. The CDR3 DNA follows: TGTGCCAGCAGCCACCGGGACAGGAGTTACAATCAGCCCCAGCATTTT. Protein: CASSHRDRSYNQPQHF.

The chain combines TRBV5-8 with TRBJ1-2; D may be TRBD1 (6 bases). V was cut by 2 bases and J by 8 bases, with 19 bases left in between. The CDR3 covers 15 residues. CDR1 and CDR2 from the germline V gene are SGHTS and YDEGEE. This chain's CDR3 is CASSFRDIRVGGYTF. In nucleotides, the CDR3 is TGTGCCAGCAGCTTCCGGGACATCCGCGTGGGAGGCTACACCTTC.

The CDR3 nucleotides are TGTGCCAGCAGTTCGCCGGGACAGGGTATTTACGAGCAGTACTTC. Its protein is CASSSPGQGIYEQYF. The chain is built from TRBV5-4 and TRBJ2-7, with 9 nucleotides matching TRBD1. V lost 5 bases to trimming and J lost 4 bases; unmatched junction nucleotides: 10. Germline values: CDR1 SGHNT, CDR2 YYREEE (reference sequence). CDR3 length equals 15 residues.